The 10 T cell receptor beta chains below were found in one sample sequenced in a study of OX40 agonist ivuxolimab in advanced cancers. Using immunoSEQ multiplex PCR, the repertoire was profiled, and TCRdb retains in-frame clones only, with some absent. The sample yields 35,000 to 45,000 clones, around 86% seen once. The input for sequencing was CD4+ or CD8+ T cells sorted from blood, taken in a trial of the OX40 agonist ivuxolimab. These receptors were collected from an adult with an advanced solid tumor such as melanoma, head and neck, liver or kidney cancer.

J is TRBJ2-3 and V is TRBV4-1; TRBD2 aligns across 11 bases. The CDR3 loop spans 16 amino acids. Germline CDR1 is MGHRA and CDR2 is YSYEKL. With V trimmed by 0 bases and J by 4 bases, 3 bases remained unmatched. The CDR3 region has the DNA TGCGCCAGCAGCCAAGATCTACTAGCGGGGGCAGATACGCAGTATTTT. As protein: CASSQDLLAGADTQYF.

The rearrangement uses TRBV6-5 and TRBJ2-7, with 8 positions matching TRBD1. The V gene end was trimmed by 5 bases and the J gene end by 4 bases; junction bases not matched to a gene: 7. The germline V gene has CDR1 MNHEY and CDR2 SVGAGI. This CDR3 is built from 14 residues. The CDR3 sequence is CASSEGRGLYEQYF. CDR3 in DNA: TGTGCCAGCAGTGAAGGCAGGGGGCTATACGAGCAGTACTTC.

The gene calls are TRBV18 and TRBJ2-2; no reliable D call. Germline assignment: CDR1 KGHSH and CDR2 LQKENI. The CDR3 consists of 16 residues. V lost 3 bases and J lost 3, with 14 bases in between. This CDR3 is CASSPSPTGDTGELFF. DNA of the CDR3: TGTGCCAGCTCACCGAGTCCCACTGGGGACACCGGGGAGCTGTTTTTT.

For this clone: Relative to the germline gene, one junction end is altered; a read error may explain this. The chain carries TRBV30 and TRBJ2-4, with D perhaps being TRBD1 or TRBD2 (5 bases each). This CDR3 is 12 amino acids long. Germline V gene lookup returns CDR1 GTSNPN and CDR2 SVGIG (reference sequence). The CDR3 DNA is TGTGCCTGGAGTGCCCCTGGGGGTCGCAAGAACTTC. The encoded protein is CAWSAPGGRKNF.

This chain links TRBV9 with TRBJ2-2; D may correspond to TRBD1 or TRBD2 (5 bases each). Germline loops: CDR1 SGDLS, CDR2 YYNGEE. The V and J ends lost 2 bases and 4 bases respectively, with 15 bases between them. The CDR3 extends over 16 amino acids. CDR3 residues: CASSVGTGPSTGELFF. The CDR3 DNA sequence: TGTGCCAGCAGCGTCGGGACGGGCCCGAGCACCGGGGAGCTGTTTTTT.

The gene calls are TRBV4-1 and TRBJ1-5; D is ambiguous. Germline CDR1 reads MGHRA; CDR2 reads YSYEKL. The V end was cut by 2 bases, the J end by 7 bases, with 12 bases between. CDR3 length equals 14 residues. The CDR3 reads CASSQSLLRQPQHF. In nucleotides, the CDR3 is TGCGCCAGCAGCCAAAGTCTTCTCCGCCAGCCCCAGCATTTT.

This clone was counted once. The chain recombines TRBV7-9 with TRBJ2-1, with a weak D call TRBD1 (5 bases). Looked up from germline, CDR1 is SEHNR and CDR2 is FQNEAQ (reference sequence). Trimming shortened V by 0 bases and J by 9 bases, and 12 bases separated the two germline ends. The CDR3 length is 14 residues. CDR3: CASSLAVQDGEQFF. Here the CDR3 DNA reads TGTGCCAGCAGCTTAGCGGTACAGGACGGTGAGCAGTTCTTC.

This chain connects TRBV9 to TRBJ2-3; the match to TRBD2 covers 10 bases. The CDR3 length is 16 residues. V trimming: 4 bases; J trimming: 4 bases; junction bases outside the gene matches: 9. Germline lookup yields CDR1 SGDLS and CDR2 YYNGEE. This chain's CDR3 is CASSPELAGRSDTQYF. CDR3 sequence (DNA): TGTGCCAGCAGCCCCGAACTAGCGGGGAGGTCAGATACGCAGTATTTT.

The chain combines TRBV5-5 with TRBJ2-5; no reliable D call. Trimming took off 4 bases at V and 1 base at J, with 11 bases between the two ends. This CDR3 spans 14 amino acids. Germline lookup yields CDR1 SGHKS and CDR2 YYEKEE (reference sequence). The CDR3 DNA reads as TGTGCCAGCAGCCCCGGACGAACCCAAGAGACCCAGTACTTC. This codes for CASSPGRTQETQYF.

CDR3 sequence: CASSLSAQARNYGYTF. The DNA for the CDR3 is TGTGCCAGCAGTTTAAGTGCCCAGGCTCGAAACTATGGCTACACCTTC. The gene calls are TRBV28 and TRBJ1-2; the D is unclear. Germline values: CDR1 MDHEN, CDR2 SYDVKM. The CDR3 length is 16 residues. Trimming took off 2 bases at V and 2 bases at J, with 15 bases between the two ends.